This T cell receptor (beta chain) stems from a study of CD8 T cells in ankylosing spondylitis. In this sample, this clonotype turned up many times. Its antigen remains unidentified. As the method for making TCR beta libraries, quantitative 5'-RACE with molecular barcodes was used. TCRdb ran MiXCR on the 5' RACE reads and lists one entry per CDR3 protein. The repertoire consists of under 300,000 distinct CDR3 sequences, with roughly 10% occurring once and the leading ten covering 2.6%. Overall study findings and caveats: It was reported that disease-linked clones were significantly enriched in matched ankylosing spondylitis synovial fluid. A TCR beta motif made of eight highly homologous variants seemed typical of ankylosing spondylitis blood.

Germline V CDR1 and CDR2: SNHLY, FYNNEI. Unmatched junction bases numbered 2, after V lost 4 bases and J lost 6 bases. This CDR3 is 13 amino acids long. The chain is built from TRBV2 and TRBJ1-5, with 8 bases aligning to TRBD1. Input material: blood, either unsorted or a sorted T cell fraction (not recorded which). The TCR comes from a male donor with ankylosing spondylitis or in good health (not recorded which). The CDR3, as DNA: TGTGCCAGCAGTGTGACAGGGGCTCAGCCCCAGCATTTT. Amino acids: CASSVTGAQPQHF.